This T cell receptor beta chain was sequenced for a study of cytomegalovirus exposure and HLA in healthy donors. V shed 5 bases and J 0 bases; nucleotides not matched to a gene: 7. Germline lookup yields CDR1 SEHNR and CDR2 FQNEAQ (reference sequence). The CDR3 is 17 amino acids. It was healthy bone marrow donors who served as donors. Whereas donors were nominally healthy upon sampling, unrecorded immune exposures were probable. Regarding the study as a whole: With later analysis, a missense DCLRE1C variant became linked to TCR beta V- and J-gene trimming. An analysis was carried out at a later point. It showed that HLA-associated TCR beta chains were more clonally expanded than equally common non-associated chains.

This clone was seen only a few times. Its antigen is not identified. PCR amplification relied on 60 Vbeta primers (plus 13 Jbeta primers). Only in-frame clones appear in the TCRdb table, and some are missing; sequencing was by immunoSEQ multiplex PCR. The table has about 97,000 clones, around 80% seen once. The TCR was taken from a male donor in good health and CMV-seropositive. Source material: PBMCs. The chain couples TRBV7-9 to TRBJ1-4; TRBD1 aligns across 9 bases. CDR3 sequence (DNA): TGTGCCAGCAGCGGGACAGGGACAATCACAACTAATGAAAAACTGTTTTTT. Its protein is CASSGTGTITTNEKLFF.